This T cell receptor beta chain was sequenced in a study of spatial heterogeneity in lung cancer. Study details: Median follow-up for sequenced PBMC samples was two to three years after resection, when such samples existed. Study results and caveats: Relative to follow-up, resection was when ubiquitous expanded tumor TCRs appeared more in blood.

Comment on this clonotype: Its antigen is currently unknown.

The time point: blood at routine non-recurrence follow-up after resection. The authors sequenced whole RNA from tumor, nontumor lung or frozen PBMC without sorting. The CDR3 length is 14 residues. Per the germline V gene, CDR1 is KGHSH and CDR2 is LQKENI. V shed 3 bases and J shed 4 bases, with 12 bases lying between them. Unique molecular identifiers tagged every individual TCR cDNA molecule. TCRdb analysed the 5' RACE reads with MiXCR anew, one entry per CDR3 protein. This table has around 45,000 distinct CDR3 sequences, approximately 22% appearing once. The chain uses TRBV18 and TRBJ1-1; TRBD1 might be the D (6 bases). Sequencing was performed on PBMCs, taken at follow-up. This TCR derives from a female donor with early-stage non-small cell lung cancer. The CDR3 region is CASSPHRDLTEAFF. The DNA of the CDR3 is TGTGCCAGCTCACCCCACAGGGACCTCACTGAAGCTTTCTTT.